This is a list of T cell receptor beta chains from one sample in a study of blood T cell repertoires in COVID-19. Data came from immunoSEQ multiplex PCR; TCRdb stores just in-frame clones and leaves some out. This sample yields tens of thousands of clones, of which around four fifths are seen a single time; 9% to 10% belongs to the top ten. The sequenced sample consisted of peripheral blood. These receptors were taken from a human donor in a cohort sampled during active COVID-19. Each CDR3 is given with its conserved first and last residue. D genes are given only for firm matches. The size entry is marked missing in some rows and otherwise reads once, few, many or a size class.

d_call j_call v_call clone_size cdr3_aa cdr3_nt
TRBD1 TRBJ1-5 TRBV7-2 few CASSFGTGGSHSNQPQHF TGTGCCAGCAGCTTTGGGACAGGGGGATCACATAGCAATCAGCCCCAGCATTTT
NA TRBJ2-2 TRBV30 NA CAWGPGAGELFF TGTGCCTGGGGACCGGGGGCCGGGGAGCTGTTTTTT
NA TRBJ1-2 TRBV3-1/TRBV3-2 NA CASSQGDSTGYTF TGTGCCAGCAGCCAAGGAGACAGTACTGGCTACACCTTC
TRBD1 TRBJ2-1 TRBV6-5 NA CASTMGQQRNEQFF TGTGCCAGCACTATGGGACAGCAAAGGAATGAGCAGTTCTTC
TRBD1 TRBJ2-7 TRBV27 NA CASSHLLRQGTYEQYF TGTGCCAGCAGCCACTTGCTCCGACAGGGGACCTACGAGCAGTACTTC
TRBD2 TRBJ2-3 TRBV7-6 NA CASSPLAGSTDTQYF TGTGCCAGCAGTCCCCTAGCGGGTAGCACAGATACGCAGTATTTT
NA TRBJ1-4 TRBV30 NA CAWSVRFRGGHNEKLFF TGTGCCTGGAGTGTACGGTTCAGGGGCGGTCATAATGAAAAACTGTTTTTT
NA TRBJ2-7 TRBV18 NA CASSPGRGSWDEQYF TGTGCCAGCTCACCCGGCAGGGGAAGTTGGGACGAGCAGTACTTC
TRBD2 TRBJ2-2 TRBV15 NA CATSREAGVRTGELFF TGTGCCACCAGCAGGGAAGCGGGAGTACGCACCGGGGAGCTGTTTTTT
TRBD2 TRBJ2-3 TRBV5-1 NA CASSLGSGGSTDTQYF TGCGCCAGCAGCTTGGGTAGCGGGGGGAGCACAGATACGCAGTATTTT
TRBD1 TRBJ1-4 TRBV27 NA CASSPPGQGGEKLFF TGTGCCAGCAGTCCGCCGGGACAGGGTGGAGAAAAACTGTTTTTT
NA TRBJ1-1 TRBV10-3 NA CAISDVGAGTEAFF TGTGCCATCAGTGACGTGGGGGCTGGGACTGAAGCTTTCTTT
NA TRBJ1-5 TRBV4-1 NA CASSQGESNQPQHF TGCGCCAGCAGCCAAGGGGAGAGCAATCAGCCCCAGCATTTT
TRBD1 TRBJ1-6 TRBV29-1 once CSVGFGTGGDSPLHF TGCAGCGTTGGATTTGGGACAGGGGGTGATTCACCCCTCCACTTT
TRBD1 TRBJ1-1 TRBV6-1 once CASSEGTGIQAFF TGTGCCAGCAGTGAAGGGACAGGGATCCAAGCTTTCTTT
TRBD2 TRBJ2-2 TRBV28 NA CASSYGAGTRRGELFF TGTGCCAGCAGTTATGGGGCCGGGACTAGACGTGGGGAGCTGTTTTTT
NA TRBJ2-7 TRBV5-1 few CASSPFEVRGSYEQYF TGCGCCAGCAGCCCTTTCGAAGTGCGGGGATCCTACGAGCAGTACTTC
NA TRBJ1-1 TRBV7-3 NA CASSVQENTEAFF TGTGCCAGCAGCGTACAGGAGAACACTGAAGCTTTCTTT
TRBD1 TRBJ2-3 TRBV7-3 once CASSAWDRGTDTQYF TGTGCCAGCAGCGCTTGGGACAGAGGCACAGATACGCAGTATTTT
NA TRBJ1-2 TRBV24-1 NA CATSDGTGVNYGYTF TGTGCCACCAGTGACGGGACGGGAGTTAACTATGGCTACACCTTC
NA TRBJ1-5 TRBV19 NA CASSKGDNQPQHF TGTGCCAGTAGTAAGGGGGACAATCAGCCCCAGCATTTT
NA TRBJ2-2 TRBV11-1 NA CASSLDRVSGELFF TGTGCCAGCAGCTTAGACAGAGTGTCCGGGGAGCTGTTTTTT
NA TRBJ2-2 TRBV3-1/TRBV3-2 NA CASSRYGVGGELFF TGTGCCAGCAGCCGGTACGGGGTGGGCGGGGAGCTGTTTTTT